Sequencing of this TCR beta chain was carried out in a study of OX40 agonist ivuxolimab in advanced cancers. Using immunoSEQ multiplex PCR, the repertoire was profiled, and TCRdb retains in-frame clones only, with some absent. The profile shows tens of thousands of clones, approximately 90% of them singletons. With autoimmune disease history or systemic immunosuppression, patients were excluded. The CDR3 covers 13 residues. Trimming pared 4 bases from V and 0 bases from J, leaving 9 bases between. CDR1 SQVTM and CDR2 ANQGSEA come from the germline V gene. This rearrangement joins TRBV29-1 to TRBJ1-1; D gene unclear. The TCR was taken from an adult with an advanced solid tumor such as melanoma, head and neck, liver or kidney cancer. The sequencing here drew on CD4+ or CD8+ T cells sorted from blood, taken in a trial of the OX40 agonist ivuxolimab. The CDR3 sequence is CSVVRSMNTEAFF. The CDR3 DNA reads TGCAGCGTTGTCAGGTCCATGAACACTGAAGCTTTCTTT. Variable domain in full (rest from reference TRBV29-1 and TRBJ1-1): SAVISQKPSRDICQRGTSLTIQCQVDSQVTMMFWYRQQPGQSLTLIATANQGSEATYESGFVIDKFPISRPNLTFSTLTVSNMSPEDSSIYLCSVVRSMNTEAFFGQGTRLTVV.